The 3 T cell receptor beta chains below come from one sample, sequenced in a study of blood T cell repertoires in COVID-19. Profiled with immunoSEQ multiplex PCR; TCRdb holds only in-frame clones, not every one. The sample yields 100,000 or so clones, around 90% seen once. Sequenced sample: peripheral blood. The receptor source for this set is a human donor with active COVID-19. The donor label of this sample is uncertain.

This clone was recorded only once. The chain recombines TRBV19 with TRBJ1-5; maybe TRBD1 (5 bases). The V gene lost 6 bases and the J gene lost 1 base, with 10 bases spanning the gap. This CDR3 spans 14 amino acids. From germline, CDR1 is LNHDA and CDR2 SQIVND (reference sequence). CDR3 amino acids: CASRGGVSNQPQHF. The DNA of the CDR3 is TGTGCCAGTAGGGGGGGGGTCAGCAATCAGCCCCAGCATTTT.

The rearrangement links TRBV5-4 to TRBJ2-2, with D perhaps TRBD1 (6 bases). The CDR3 totals 15 residues. Germline V gene sequence: CDR1 SGHNT, CDR2 YYREEE (reference sequence). V gave up 0 bases and J gave up 4 bases, with 10 bases separating them. The DNA of the CDR3 is TGTGCCAGCAGCTTGGCCAGGGGAACCACCGGGGAGCTGTTTTTT. Translated: CASSLARGTTGELFF.

The chain carries TRBV10-3 and TRBJ2-5; 7 positions match TRBD2. The V gene's germline CDR1 is ENHRY and CDR2 SYGVKD. The trim removed 8 bases at V and 2 bases at J, leaving 5 bases unmatched. This CDR3 has 13 residues. The CDR3 DNA reads TGTGCCATCGGGAGGGGAAGTCAAGAGACCCAGTACTTC. Amino acid sequence: CAIGRGSQETQYF.